This T cell receptor beta chain was profiled in a study of regulatory T cells in long-lasting Graves disease. This CDR3 contains 16 residues. V was clipped by 2 bases and J by 7 bases, with 15 bases between them. Germline V lookup: CDR1 MGHRA, CDR2 YSYEKL. Documented time point: newly diagnosed GD, antithyroid drugs for less than 3 months. PBMC-extracted RNA yielded the TCR library. HTBI primers from iRepertoire and Arm-PCR of CDR3 regions yielded the TCR beta libraries. Original processing methods: Throughout the samples, researchers identified about 62 TRBV and approximately 15 TRBJ segments. TCRdb called the multiplex PCR reads again in MiXCR, with one record for every CDR3 protein. Here the V and J calls rest on TCRdb's processing, not on the authors' analysis. There are hundreds of thousands of distinct CDR3 sequences in the sample; around 16% occur only once, and roughly 25% lies in the top ten.

These data were also reused for a study on T cells in Graves' hyperthyroidism and ophthalmopathy. That source adds: A median around six months before onset, the model predicted ophthalmopathy.

Sequencing was performed on peripheral blood mononuclear cells (PBMCs), taken at new diagnosis, from a patient treated with antithyroid drugs. The chain uses TRBV4-1 and TRBJ1-6; D gene uncertain. The source of this sequence is a woman aged 35 to 60 with Graves disease. The CDR3 DNA is TGCGCCAGCAGCCAAAGCCCGTTAAACAAGAATTCACCCCTCCACTTT. Amino acids: CASSQSPLNKNSPLHF.